Below are 5 T cell receptor beta chains sequenced from a single sample in a study of metastatic and nonmetastatic thyroid tumors. TCRdb re-processed the PCR reads through MiXCR. Counted here are some 93,000 clones, approximately 12% occurring once; the ten biggest clones make up approximately 10%. No patient had received any treatment before thyroid surgery. Specimen: blood. The receptors come from a female donor with papillary thyroid cancer or a benign thyroid nodule (not recorded which). Some clones in this sample may be carry-over from other donors' samples.

In its sample, this clone was seen many times. The chain couples TRBV6-5 to TRBJ2-5; the D gene is possibly TRBD1 (5 bases). This CDR3 region has 17 residues. The V gene's germline CDR1 is MNHEY and CDR2 SVGAGI. The V and J ends lost 1 base and 7 bases respectively, with 22 bases between them. The CDR3 loop is CASSYYATDTRRRTQYF. The CDR3 DNA sequence: TGTGCCAGCAGTTACTACGCGACAGACACAAGACGTCGGACCCAGTACTTC.

At least ten counts were recorded for this clone. A read error may be the cause here, since a much bigger clone is one base away. The rearrangement uses TRBV20-1 and TRBJ1-1; the D gene is possibly TRBD1 (6 bases). CDR1 is DFQATT, CDR2 SNEGSKA, per germline (reference sequence). The CDR3 totals 13 residues. CDR3 amino acids: CSARSGGNTETFF. The CDR3 DNA sequence: TGCAGTGCTAGGAGCGGGGGCAACACTGAAACTTTCTTT.

This clone was picked up a small number of times. It may be a read error: a sequence one base away is much more abundant. The same CDR3 also results from other DNA sequences found in this sample. The rearrangement links TRBV20-1 to TRBJ2-2, with D perhaps matching TRBD1 (6 bases). The CDR3 is 13 amino acids. Germline CDR1 is DFQATT and CDR2 is SNEGSKA (reference sequence). Trimming cost V 0 bases and J 7 bases, with 9 bases left between them. CDR3 in amino acids: CSARDGGFGELFF. DNA for the CDR3: TGCAGTGCTAGAGATGGGGGCTTCGGGGAGCTGTTTTTT.

This clone occurred many times. This CDR3 reads CASSLFYLRMRVNTEAFF. The CDR3 bases are TGTGCCAGCAGTTTATTCTATCTTCGTATGAGAGTGAACACTGAAGCTTTCTTT. The V gene is TRBV28, the J gene TRBJ1-1; D is unresolved. The CDR3 totals 18 residues. V was shortened by 1 base and J by 0 bases, with 18 bases between the two germline ends. CDR1 MDHEN and CDR2 SYDVKM come from the germline V gene. The full variable domain, rest sourced from reference TRBV28 and TRBJ1-1, is DVKVTQSSRYLVKRTGEKVFLECVQDMDHENMFWYRQDPGLGLRLIYFSYDVKMKEKGDIPEGYSVSREKKERFSLILESASTNQTSMYLCASSLFYLRMRVNTEAFFGQGTRLTVV.

This clone appeared many times. V and J are TRBV5-4 and TRBJ1-5; D is perhaps TRBD1 (5 bases). The V and J ends lost 4 bases and 2 bases respectively, with 10 bases between them. The CDR3 loop spans 14 amino acids. Per germline, CDR1 SGHNT and CDR2 YYREEE (reference sequence). The CDR3 nucleotides read TGTGCCAGCAGCCAGGGTGTCGGCAATCAGCCCCAGCATTTT. It is translated as CASSQGVGNQPQHF.